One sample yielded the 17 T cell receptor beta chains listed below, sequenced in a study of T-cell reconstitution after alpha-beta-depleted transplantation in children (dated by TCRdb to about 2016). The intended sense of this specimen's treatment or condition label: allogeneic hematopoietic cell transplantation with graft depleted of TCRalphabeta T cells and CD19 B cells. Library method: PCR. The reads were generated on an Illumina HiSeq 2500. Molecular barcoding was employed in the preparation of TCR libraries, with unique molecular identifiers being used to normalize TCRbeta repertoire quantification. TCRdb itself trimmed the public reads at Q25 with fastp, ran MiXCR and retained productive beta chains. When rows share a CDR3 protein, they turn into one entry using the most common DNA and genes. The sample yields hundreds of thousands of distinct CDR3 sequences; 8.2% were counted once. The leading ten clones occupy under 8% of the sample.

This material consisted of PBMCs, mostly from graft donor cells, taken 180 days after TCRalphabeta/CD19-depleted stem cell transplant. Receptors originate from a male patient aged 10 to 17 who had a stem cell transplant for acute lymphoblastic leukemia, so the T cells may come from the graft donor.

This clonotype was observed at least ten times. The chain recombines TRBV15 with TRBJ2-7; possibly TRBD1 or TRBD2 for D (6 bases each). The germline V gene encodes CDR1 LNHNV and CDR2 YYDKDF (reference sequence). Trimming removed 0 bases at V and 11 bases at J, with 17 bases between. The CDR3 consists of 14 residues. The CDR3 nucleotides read TGTGCCACCAGCAGAGACATATTAGACAGGAGGGAGTACTTC. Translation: CATSRDILDRREYF.

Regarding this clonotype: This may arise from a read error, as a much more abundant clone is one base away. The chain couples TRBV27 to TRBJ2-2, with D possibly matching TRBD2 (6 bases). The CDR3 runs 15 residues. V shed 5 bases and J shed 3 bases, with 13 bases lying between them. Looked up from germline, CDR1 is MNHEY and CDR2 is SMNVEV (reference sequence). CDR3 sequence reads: CASSPRERDTGELFF. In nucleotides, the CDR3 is TGTGCCAGCAGTCCGCGCGAGCGGGACACCGGGGAGCTGTTTTTT.

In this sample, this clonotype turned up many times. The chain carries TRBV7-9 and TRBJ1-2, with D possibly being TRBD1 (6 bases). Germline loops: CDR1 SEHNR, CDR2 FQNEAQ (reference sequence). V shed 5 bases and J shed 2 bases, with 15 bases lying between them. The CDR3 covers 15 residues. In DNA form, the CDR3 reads TGTGCCAGCAGCGATGGTCGGGGGCGGAACTATGGCTACACCTTC. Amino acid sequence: CASSDGRGRNYGYTF.

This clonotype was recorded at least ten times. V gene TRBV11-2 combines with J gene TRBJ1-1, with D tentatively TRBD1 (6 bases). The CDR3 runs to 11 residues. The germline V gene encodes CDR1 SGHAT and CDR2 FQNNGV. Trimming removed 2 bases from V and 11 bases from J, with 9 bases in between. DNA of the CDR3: TGTGCCAGCAGCTTAACAGGGATGGCTTTCTTT. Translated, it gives CASSLTGMAFF. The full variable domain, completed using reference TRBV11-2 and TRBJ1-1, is EAGVAQSPRYKIIEKRQSVAFWCNPISGHATLYWYQQILGQGPKLLIQFQNNGVVDDSQLPKDRFSAERLKGVDSTLKIQPAKLEDSAVYLCASSLTGMAFFGQGTRLTVV.

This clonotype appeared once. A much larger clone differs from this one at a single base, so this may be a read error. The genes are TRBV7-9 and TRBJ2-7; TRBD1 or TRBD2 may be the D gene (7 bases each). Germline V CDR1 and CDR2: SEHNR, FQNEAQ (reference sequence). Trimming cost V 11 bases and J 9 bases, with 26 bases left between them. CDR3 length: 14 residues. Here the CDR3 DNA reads TGTGCCGTTGAAGCGAAAAGCAGGGGGGGCGGGCAGTACTTC. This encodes CAVEAKSRGGGQYF.

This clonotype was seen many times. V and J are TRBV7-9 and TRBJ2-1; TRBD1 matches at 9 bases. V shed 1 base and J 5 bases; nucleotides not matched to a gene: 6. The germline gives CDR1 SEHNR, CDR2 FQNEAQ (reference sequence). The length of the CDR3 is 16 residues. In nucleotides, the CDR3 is TGTGCCAGCAGCTTAGAACAGGGGGCGCAAAACAATGAGCAGTTCTTC. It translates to CASSLEQGAQNNEQFF.

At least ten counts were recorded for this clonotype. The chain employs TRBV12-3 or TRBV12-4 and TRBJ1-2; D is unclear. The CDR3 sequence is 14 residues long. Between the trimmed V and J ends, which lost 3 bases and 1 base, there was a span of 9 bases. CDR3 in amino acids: CASSLRQLNYGYTF. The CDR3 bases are TGTGCCAGCAGTTTGCGACAACTTAACTATGGCTACACCTTC.

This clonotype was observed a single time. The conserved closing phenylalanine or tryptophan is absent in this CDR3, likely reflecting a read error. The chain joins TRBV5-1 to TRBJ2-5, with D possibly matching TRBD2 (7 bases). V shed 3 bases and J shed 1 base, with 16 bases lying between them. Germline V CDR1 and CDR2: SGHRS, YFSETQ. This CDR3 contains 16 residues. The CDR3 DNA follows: TGCGCCAGCAGCTGGCAGGGGCGGGGGTTCCAAGAGACCCAGTACTTG. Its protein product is CASSWQGRGFQETQYL.

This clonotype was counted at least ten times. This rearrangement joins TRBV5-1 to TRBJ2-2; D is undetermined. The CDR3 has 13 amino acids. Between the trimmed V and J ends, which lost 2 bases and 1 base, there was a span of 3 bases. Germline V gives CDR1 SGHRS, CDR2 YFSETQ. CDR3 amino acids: CASSFKNTGELFF. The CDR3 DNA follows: TGCGCCAGCAGCTTTAAGAACACCGGGGAGCTGTTTTTT.

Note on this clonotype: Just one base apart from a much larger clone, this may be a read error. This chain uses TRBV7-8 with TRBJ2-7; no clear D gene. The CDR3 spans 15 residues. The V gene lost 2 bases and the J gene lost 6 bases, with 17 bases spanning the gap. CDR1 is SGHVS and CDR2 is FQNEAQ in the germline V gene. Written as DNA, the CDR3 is TGTGCCAGCAGCTTACTGTCGGCGTATGCTCCCGAGCAGTACTTC. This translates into CASSLLSAYAPEQYF. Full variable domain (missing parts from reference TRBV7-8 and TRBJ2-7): GAGVSQSPRYKVAKRGQDVALRCDPISGHVSLFWYQQALGQGPEFLTYFQNEAQLDKSGLPSDRFFAERPEGSVSTLKIQRTQQEDSAVYLCASSLLSAYAPEQYFGPGTRLTVT.

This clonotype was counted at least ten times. The CDR3, as DNA: TGTGCCAGCAGGGGGGGGACAGCGTACAATGAGCAGTTCTTC. Protein sequence: CASRGGTAYNEQFF. The chain recombines TRBV2 with TRBJ2-1; D could derive from TRBD1 or TRBD2 (7 bases each). Trimming shortened V by 6 bases and J by 4 bases, and 13 bases separated the two germline ends. CDR1 and CDR2 from the germline V gene are SNHLY and FYNNEI. The CDR3 contains 14 residues.

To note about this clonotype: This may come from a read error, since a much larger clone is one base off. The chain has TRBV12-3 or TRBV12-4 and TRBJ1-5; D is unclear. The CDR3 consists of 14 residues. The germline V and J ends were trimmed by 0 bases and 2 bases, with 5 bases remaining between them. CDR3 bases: TGTGCCAGCAGTTTAGCGACTTGCAATCAGCCCCAGCATTTT. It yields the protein CASSLATCNQPQHF.

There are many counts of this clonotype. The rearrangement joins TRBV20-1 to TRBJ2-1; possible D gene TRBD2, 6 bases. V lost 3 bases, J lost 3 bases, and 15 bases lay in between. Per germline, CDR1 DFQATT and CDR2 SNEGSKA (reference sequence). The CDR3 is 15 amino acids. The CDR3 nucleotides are TGCAGTGCTAGCCTCGGACTATTTATCTACAATGAGCAGTTCTTC. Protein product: CSASLGLFIYNEQFF.

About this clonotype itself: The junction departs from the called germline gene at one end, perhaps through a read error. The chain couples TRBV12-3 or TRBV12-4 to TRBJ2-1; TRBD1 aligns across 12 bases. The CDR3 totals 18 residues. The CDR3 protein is CTSRLFPPGQGAYNEQFF. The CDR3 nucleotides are TGTACCAGCAGGCTCTTTCCCCCGGGACAGGGGGCTTACAATGAGCAGTTCTTC.

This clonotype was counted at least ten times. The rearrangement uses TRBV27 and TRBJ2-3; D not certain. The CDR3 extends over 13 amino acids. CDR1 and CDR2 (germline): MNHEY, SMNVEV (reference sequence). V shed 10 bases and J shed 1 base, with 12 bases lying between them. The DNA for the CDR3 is TGTGCCACCCTGGGCCCACGCACAGATACGCAGTATTTT. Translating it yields CATLGPRTDTQYF.

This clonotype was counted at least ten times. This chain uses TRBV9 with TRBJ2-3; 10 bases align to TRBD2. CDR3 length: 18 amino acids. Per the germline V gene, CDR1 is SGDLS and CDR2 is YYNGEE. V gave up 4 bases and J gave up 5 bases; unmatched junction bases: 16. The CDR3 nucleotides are TGTGCCAGCAGCCCCACTCCGACCCTAGCGGGGGTAAAAGATACGCAGTATTTT. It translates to CASSPTPTLAGVKDTQYF. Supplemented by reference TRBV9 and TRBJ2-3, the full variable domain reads DSGVTQTPKHLITATGQRVTLRCSPRSGDLSVYWYQQSLDQGLQFLIQYYNGEERAKGNILERFSAQQFPDLHSELNLSSLELGDSALYFCASSPTPTLAGVKDTQYFGPGTRLTVL.

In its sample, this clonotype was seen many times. The CDR3: CSARGTGDPYGYTF. In DNA form, the CDR3 reads TGCAGTGCTAGGGGGACAGGGGATCCCTATGGCTACACCTTC. The chain joins TRBV20-1 to TRBJ1-2; TRBD1 agrees at 10 bases. The V segment lost 3 bases and the J segment 4 bases; nucleotides outside the gene matches: 5. This CDR3 comprises 14 residues. CDR1 DFQATT and CDR2 SNEGSKA come from the germline V gene (reference sequence).